These T cell receptor beta chains were read from a single sample in a study of PD-1 blockade in mismatch repair-deficient tumors. Clones were read by immunoSEQ multiplex PCR, and TCRdb kept only the in-frame ones, dropping some. The sample includes 15,000 or so clones, almost 85% of them seen just once. This material consisted of PBMCs, taken before pembrolizumab treatment. The receptors stem from an adult with mismatch repair-deficient cancer. CDR3s include the opening cysteine and the closing phenylalanine or tryptophan. Each record gives: D gene, J gene, clone size, V gene, CDR3 protein, CDR3 DNA. The D gene is left open where the match is weak. Not every row has a clone size; where given, it reads once, few, many or a size class.

d_gene: TRBD2; j_gene: TRBJ2-7; abundance: -; v_gene: TRBV28; CDR3aa: CATSDGLAGGPYEQYF; CDR3nt: TGTGCCACCTCAGACGGACTAGCGGGTGGGCCCTACGAGCAGTACTTC
d_gene: TRBD2; j_gene: TRBJ2-1; abundance: -; v_gene: TRBV4-1; CDR3aa: CASSQLTGPTSGRPNEQFF; CDR3nt: TGCGCCAGCAGCCAACTGACAGGGCCAACTAGCGGGAGGCCAAATGAGCAGTTCTTC
d_gene: TRBD1; j_gene: TRBJ2-5; abundance: -; v_gene: TRBV19; CDR3aa: CASSKRQGPQETQYF; CDR3nt: TGTGCCAGTAGTAAAAGACAGGGGCCCCAAGAGACCCAGTACTTC
d_gene: TRBD2; j_gene: TRBJ2-3; abundance: -; v_gene: TRBV29-1; CDR3aa: CSAAGTSGRFPTDTQYF; CDR3nt: TGCAGCGCTGCCGGGACTAGCGGGAGATTTCCCACAGATACGCAGTATTTT
d_gene: TRBD1; j_gene: TRBJ1-4; abundance: -; v_gene: TRBV19; CDR3aa: CASSGQGEKEKLFF; CDR3nt: TGTGCCAGTAGTGGACAGGGAGAAAAGGAAAAACTGTTTTTT
d_gene: TRBD2; j_gene: TRBJ2-5; abundance: -; v_gene: TRBV11-2; CDR3aa: CASSLGGGQETQYF; CDR3nt: TGTGCCAGCAGCTTAGGCGGGGGGCAAGAGACCCAGTACTTC
d_gene: -; j_gene: TRBJ1-5; abundance: -; v_gene: TRBV2; CDR3aa: CASNAYSNQPQHF; CDR3nt: TGTGCCAGCAATGCCTATAGCAATCAGCCCCAGCATTTT
d_gene: -; j_gene: TRBJ2-5; abundance: -; v_gene: TRBV11-2; CDR3aa: CASSLGETQYF; CDR3nt: TGTGCCAGCAGCTTAGGAGAGACCCAGTACTTC
d_gene: -; j_gene: TRBJ2-1; abundance: -; v_gene: TRBV29-1; CDR3aa: CSIRPFWGEQFF; CDR3nt: TGCAGTATACGACCCTTTTGGGGTGAGCAGTTCTTC
d_gene: -; j_gene: TRBJ2-7; abundance: -; v_gene: TRBV28; CDR3aa: CASSLWADQRSYEQYF; CDR3nt: TGTGCCAGCAGTTTATGGGCGGACCAACGGTCCTACGAGCAGTACTTC
d_gene: -; j_gene: TRBJ2-7; abundance: -; v_gene: TRBV30; CDR3aa: CAWSSSTVGEQYF; CDR3nt: TGTGCCTGGAGTTCCTCCACTGTGGGAGAGCAGTACTTC
d_gene: -; j_gene: TRBJ1-1; abundance: -; v_gene: TRBV7-3; CDR3aa: CASSLRALFLWDTEAFF; CDR3nt: TGTGCCAGCAGCCTGCGGGCTTTATTTCTTTGGGACACTGAAGCTTTCTTT
d_gene: -; j_gene: TRBJ1-2; abundance: -; v_gene: TRBV12-5; CDR3aa: CASGLEVPGVNGYTF; CDR3nt: TGTGCTAGTGGTTTGGAGGTACCGGGGGTTAATGGCTACACCTTC
d_gene: -; j_gene: TRBJ2-2; abundance: -; v_gene: TRBV27; CDR3aa: CASSLSAGELFF; CDR3nt: TGTGCCAGCAGTTTATCGGCCGGGGAGCTGTTTTTT
d_gene: -; j_gene: TRBJ2-3; abundance: few; v_gene: TRBV21-1; CDR3aa: CATTRADPRLRVRTDTQYF; CDR3nt: TGTGCCACAACCAGGGCAGACCCTCGGCTACGGGTCCGCACAGATACGCAGTATTTT
d_gene: -; j_gene: TRBJ2-5; abundance: -; v_gene: TRBV10-3; CDR3aa: CAISESDRNQETQYF; CDR3nt: TGTGCCATCAGTGAGAGCGACAGAAACCAAGAGACCCAGTACTTC
d_gene: TRBD2; j_gene: TRBJ2-7; abundance: -; v_gene: TRBV6-5; CDR3aa: CASRPLVAGDYEQYF; CDR3nt: TGTGCCAGCAGGCCCTTGGTAGCGGGAGATTACGAGCAGTACTTC
d_gene: TRBD2; j_gene: TRBJ2-1; abundance: -; v_gene: TRBV18; CDR3aa: CASSPPQTGLADNEQFF; CDR3nt: TGTGCCAGCTCACCACCCCAAACAGGTCTAGCGGACAATGAGCAGTTCTTC
d_gene: -; j_gene: TRBJ1-1; abundance: once; v_gene: TRBV2; CDR3aa: CASKGGDTEAFF; CDR3nt: TGTGCCAGCAAGGGGGGGGACACTGAAGCTTTCTTT
d_gene: TRBD2; j_gene: TRBJ2-7; abundance: -; v_gene: TRBV6-5; CDR3aa: CASSGRLAFAYEQYF; CDR3nt: TGTGCCAGCAGTGGTCGACTAGCTTTTGCCTACGAGCAGTACTTC
d_gene: -; j_gene: TRBJ1-2; abundance: -; v_gene: TRBV11-2; CDR3aa: CASSLDLSGRYGYTF; CDR3nt: TGTGCCAGCAGCTTAGATCTTTCAGGGCGCTATGGCTACACCTTC
d_gene: TRBD2; j_gene: TRBJ2-1; abundance: -; v_gene: TRBV6-5; CDR3aa: CASRPSGSSYNEQFF; CDR3nt: TGTGCCAGCAGGCCGAGCGGGAGCTCCTACAATGAGCAGTTCTTC
d_gene: TRBD2; j_gene: TRBJ2-3; abundance: few; v_gene: TRBV27; CDR3aa: CASSLGLAGDTQYF; CDR3nt: TGTGCCAGCAGTTTGGGACTAGCGGGAGATACGCAGTATTTT
d_gene: TRBD2; j_gene: TRBJ2-7; abundance: -; v_gene: TRBV23-1; CDR3aa: CASSQSRGLAGADEQYF; CDR3nt: TGCGCCAGCAGTCAATCGAGAGGACTAGCGGGAGCCGACGAGCAGTACTTC
d_gene: TRBD1; j_gene: TRBJ2-5; abundance: -; v_gene: TRBV19; CDR3aa: CASSIGGQGFWETQYF; CDR3nt: TGTGCCAGTAGTATAGGGGGACAGGGGTTTTGGGAGACCCAGTACTTC
d_gene: -; j_gene: TRBJ2-1; abundance: -; v_gene: TRBV21-1; CDR3aa: CASSKGRSGSRDEQFF; CDR3nt: TGTGCCAGCAGCAAAGGACGAAGCGGGAGTAGAGATGAGCAGTTCTTC
d_gene: -; j_gene: TRBJ1-2; abundance: -; v_gene: TRBV7-6; CDR3aa: CASSSYRARDKYYGYTF; CDR3nt: TGTGCCAGCAGCTCCTACAGGGCCCGAGACAAATACTATGGCTACACCTTC
d_gene: TRBD2; j_gene: TRBJ2-3; abundance: -; v_gene: TRBV6-4; CDR3aa: CASSEGLAGGPDTQYF; CDR3nt: TGTGCCAGCAGTGAGGGACTAGCGGGAGGCCCAGATACGCAGTATTTT
d_gene: TRBD2; j_gene: TRBJ2-7; abundance: -; v_gene: TRBV29-1; CDR3aa: CSVNRGGYEQYF; CDR3nt: TGCAGCGTCAACCGCGGGGGGTACGAGCAGTACTTC
d_gene: -; j_gene: TRBJ1-1; abundance: -; v_gene: TRBV11-2; CDR3aa: CASSSRNPLFEAFF; CDR3nt: TGTGCCAGCAGCTCCAGGAACCCGCTCTTTGAAGCTTTCTTT
d_gene: TRBD1; j_gene: TRBJ1-1; abundance: -; v_gene: TRBV27; CDR3aa: CATVSGGDEAFF; CDR3nt: TGTGCCACCGTATCAGGGGGGGATGAAGCTTTCTTT
d_gene: TRBD2; j_gene: TRBJ2-7; abundance: -; v_gene: TRBV10-3; CDR3aa: CPHRASGSVTYEQYF; CDR3nt: TGCCCTCATAGAGCTAGCGGGAGCGTAACCTACGAGCAGTACTTC
d_gene: TRBD2; j_gene: TRBJ2-2; abundance: -; v_gene: TRBV6-6; CDR3aa: CASSYSKREDTGELFF; CDR3nt: TGTGCCAGCAGTTACTCCAAGCGGGAGGACACCGGGGAGCTGTTTTTT
d_gene: -; j_gene: TRBJ1-5; abundance: -; v_gene: TRBV28; CDR3aa: CASSSQGLSNQPQHF; CDR3nt: TGTGCCAGCAGTTCCCAGGGGCTCAGCAATCAGCCCCAGCATTTT
d_gene: TRBD1; j_gene: TRBJ1-4; abundance: -; v_gene: TRBV5-1; CDR3aa: CASSLATGGVEKLFF; CDR3nt: TGCGCCAGCAGCTTGGCCACAGGGGGCGTTGAAAAACTGTTTTTT
d_gene: TRBD1; j_gene: TRBJ1-2; abundance: once; v_gene: TRBV6-1; CDR3aa: CASNSGTGYGYTF; CDR3nt: TGTGCCAGCAATTCCGGGACAGGCTATGGCTACACCTTC
d_gene: -; j_gene: TRBJ1-1; abundance: once; v_gene: TRBV7-6; CDR3aa: CATRDTNTEAFF; CDR3nt: TGTGCCACCCGGGACACCAACACTGAAGCTTTCTTT
d_gene: TRBD2; j_gene: TRBJ2-3; abundance: -; v_gene: TRBV4-1; CDR3aa: CASSQRGTSADTQYF; CDR3nt: TGCGCCAGCAGCCAACGCGGGACTAGTGCAGATACGCAGTATTTT
d_gene: -; j_gene: TRBJ2-2; abundance: -; v_gene: TRBV6-1; CDR3aa: CASSEDTHTGELFF; CDR3nt: TGTGCCAGCAGTGAAGACACCCACACCGGGGAGCTGTTTTTT
d_gene: TRBD1; j_gene: TRBJ1-2; abundance: -; v_gene: TRBV6-1; CDR3aa: CASSGRTGGDYGYTF; CDR3nt: TGTGCCAGCAGTGGCCGGACAGGGGGCGACTATGGCTACACCTTC
d_gene: -; j_gene: TRBJ1-5; abundance: -; v_gene: TRBV6-1; CDR3aa: CASSELPPGSNQPQHF; CDR3nt: TGTGCCAGCAGTGAATTACCCCCGGGTAGCAATCAGCCCCAGCATTTT
d_gene: -; j_gene: TRBJ2-1; abundance: -; v_gene: TRBV19; CDR3aa: CASSIGGVSYNEQFF; CDR3nt: TGTGCCAGTAGTATAGGCGGGGTCTCCTACAATGAGCAGTTCTTC
d_gene: -; j_gene: TRBJ2-2; abundance: -; v_gene: TRBV6-5; CDR3aa: CASSTQVTGELFF; CDR3nt: TGTGCCAGCAGTACACAGGTCACCGGGGAGCTGTTTTTT
d_gene: -; j_gene: TRBJ1-2; abundance: -; v_gene: TRBV6-5; CDR3aa: CASSTPGQYWGYTF; CDR3nt: TGTGCCAGCAGTACGCCGGGACAATATTGGGGCTACACCTTC
d_gene: TRBD2; j_gene: TRBJ2-1; abundance: -; v_gene: TRBV4-3; CDR3aa: CASSKIYGLAGGGEQFF; CDR3nt: TGCGCCAGCAGCAAAATATACGGACTAGCGGGAGGCGGTGAGCAGTTCTTC